The 20 T cell receptor beta chains presented below share a single source sample, sequenced in a study of blood T cell repertoires in COVID-19. Libraries were prepared by immunoSEQ multiplex PCR; TCRdb keeps only in-frame clonotypes and omits some of them. This table holds roughly 140,000 clones, 81% found once. The source material was peripheral blood. Receptors were obtained from a human donor with acute or convalescent COVID-19. The donor label of this sample is uncertain.

J is TRBJ2-7 and V is TRBV3-1 (or the pseudogene TRBV3-2); TRBD1 matches 10 bases. The ends lost 4 bases at V and 5 bases at J; junction bases unmatched: 2. The CDR3 has 13 amino acids. Germline V CDR1 and CDR2: LGHDT, YNNKEL (reference sequence). The CDR3 DNA reads as TGTGCCAGCAGCCGACAGGGGGCGGACGAGCAGTACTTC. Protein: CASSRQGADEQYF.

J is TRBJ1-5 and V is TRBV2, with D possibly matching TRBD1 (6 bases). This CDR3 is built from 13 residues. Germline V gene data show CDR1 as SNHLY and CDR2 as FYNNEI. The germline V and J ends were trimmed by 8 bases and 2 bases, with 10 bases remaining between them. The CDR3 DNA sequence: TGTGCCAGCCGAAACAGGGGCAATCAGCCCCAGCATTTT. It codes for CASRNRGNQPQHF. Combining the CDR3 with reference TRBV2 and TRBJ1-5 gives the whole variable domain EPEVTQTPSHQVTQMGQEVILRCVPISNHLYFYWYRQILGQKVEFLVSFYNNEISEKSEIFDDQFSVERPDGSNFTLKIRSTKLEDSAMYFCASRNRGNQPQHFGDGTRLSIL.

This clone was observed a few times. J is TRBJ2-3 and V is TRBV9, with a possible D match to TRBD1 (5 bases). The CDR3 is made up of 14 amino acids. Trimming cost V 2 bases and J 6 bases, with 13 bases left between them. The germline CDR1 and CDR2 sequences are SGDLS and YYNGEE. CDR3 region: CASSVGAAADTQYF. As DNA, the CDR3 is TGTGCCAGCAGCGTTGGGGCTGCGGCGGATACGCAGTATTTT. Variable domain in full (rest from reference TRBV9 and TRBJ2-3): DSGVTQTPKHLITATGQRVTLRCSPRSGDLSVYWYQQSLDQGLQFLIQYYNGEERAKGNILERFSAQQFPDLHSELNLSSLELGDSALYFCASSVGAAADTQYFGPGTRLTVL.

This rearrangement joins TRBV6-4 to TRBJ1-1; the D gene is possibly TRBD1 (6 bases). This CDR3 comprises 14 residues. V gave up 4 bases and J gave up 4 bases, with 13 bases separating them. CDR1 and CDR2 from the germline V gene are MRHNA and SNTAGT. CDR3 DNA sequence: TGTGCCAGCAGTGCTCAGGGGACGGGCACTGAAGCTTTCTTT. It encodes CASSAQGTGTEAFF.

This clone was seen a handful of times. The rearrangement uses TRBV7-9 and TRBJ2-7, with TRBD1 as a possible D gene (6 bases). The germline V gene encodes CDR1 SEHNR and CDR2 FQNEAQ (reference sequence). V lost 1 base and J 4 bases, leaving 11 bases between the germline ends. CDR3 length equals 14 residues. The CDR3 DNA follows: TGTGCCAGCAGCTTAGTAAACAGGGAATACGAGCAGTACTTC. Amino acid sequence: CASSLVNREYEQYF.

This chain joins TRBV6-5 and TRBJ2-7; D gene unclear. The CDR3 extends over 12 amino acids. Germline lookup yields CDR1 MNHEY and CDR2 SVGAGI. The V gene lost 8 bases and the J gene lost 0 bases, with 8 bases spanning the gap. As DNA, the CDR3 is TGTGCCAGCTCGAGAGTCTCCTACGAGCAGTACGTC. It yields the protein CASSRVSYEQYV.

The chain carries TRBV4-2 and TRBJ1-2; no definite D call. The CDR3 contains 14 residues. Germline values: CDR1 LGHNA, CDR2 YNFKEQ. The germline V and J ends were trimmed by 0 bases and 8 bases, with 13 bases remaining between them. The CDR3 region has the DNA TGTGCCAGCAGCCAAGATGAGGGCTATGGCGGCTACACCTTC. Its translation is CASSQDEGYGGYTF.

This chain connects TRBV6-1 to TRBJ1-2; D not resolved. This CDR3 has 16 amino acids. Trimming took off 4 bases at V and 1 base at J, with 16 bases between the two ends. Germline lookup yields CDR1 MNHNS and CDR2 SASEGT. The CDR3 DNA is TGTGCCAGCAGTGGGACGGGAAGGGCTCTTAACTATGGCTACACCTTC. This codes for CASSGTGRALNYGYTF.

The genes are TRBV5-4 and TRBJ1-2; TRBD1 might be the D (6 bases). This CDR3 spans 13 amino acids. Germline CDR1 is SGHNT and CDR2 is YYREEE (reference sequence). V lost 5 bases and J lost 4, with 12 bases in between. CDR3 amino acids: CASRSTGTYGYTF. CDR3 DNA sequence: TGTGCCAGCAGGAGCACAGGGACCTATGGCTACACCTTC.

The gene calls are TRBV6-6 and TRBJ1-3, with 9 bases identical to TRBD1. Germline V gene data show CDR1 as MNHNY and CDR2 as SVGAGI (reference sequence). J gave up 9 bases and V 2 bases, and 11 bases lay outside the gene matches. The CDR3 extends over 16 amino acids. The CDR3 bases are TGTGCCAGCAGTTACCCCGGGACAGGGACGCGCGGCACCATATATTTT. Its translation is CASSYPGTGTRGTIYF.

This rearrangement joins TRBV2 to TRBJ2-3; TRBD2 might be the D (7 bases). CDR3 length equals 13 residues. V was pared by 11 bases and J by 5 bases, with 17 bases between. Germline CDR1 SNHLY, CDR2 FYNNEI. CDR3 coding DNA: TGTGCCTTTAAGGGGGGGCATGGAGATACGCAGTATTTT. It codes for CAFKGGHGDTQYF.

The rearrangement joins TRBV27 to TRBJ1-6, with TRBD1 matching 7 bases. Germline lookup yields CDR1 MNHEY and CDR2 SMNVEV (reference sequence). Trimming took 5 bases from V and 2 from J; bases not matched to a gene: 6. The CDR3 length is 16 residues. The CDR3 nucleotides read TGTGCCAGCAGTGAAGACAGGGTAACCTATAATTCACCCCTCCACTTT. It encodes CASSEDRVTYNSPLHF.

V is TRBV5-1 and J is TRBJ1-2; D is perhaps TRBD1 (6 bases). The CDR3 length is 18 residues. Germline V gene data show CDR1 as SGHRS and CDR2 as YFSETQ. V lost 1 base and J lost 4, with 23 bases in between. This chain's CDR3 is CASSLSGTHLGVGYGYTF. CDR3 nucleotides: TGCGCCAGCAGCTTGTCCGGGACACACTTAGGGGTTGGCTATGGCTACACCTTC.

The chain links TRBV5-6 to TRBJ2-5; 8 bases line up with TRBD2. V was pared by 4 bases and J by 5 bases, with 4 bases of the junction left unmatched. The CDR3 is made up of 13 amino acids. Germline loops: CDR1 SGHDT, CDR2 YYEEEE. The DNA of the CDR3 is TGTGCCAGCAGCAAGGGACTAGGGGAGACCCAGTACTTC. This gives the protein CASSKGLGETQYF.

The chain recombines TRBV15 with TRBJ1-2, with 9 nucleotides matching TRBD1. The CDR3 runs to 14 residues. V gave up 5 bases and J gave up 8 bases; unmatched junction bases: 9. Germline CDR1 LNHNV, CDR2 YYDKDF (reference sequence). This CDR3 reads CATSGTGSNYGYTF. The CDR3 DNA follows: TGTGCCACCAGCGGGACAGGGAGTAATTACGGCTACACCTTC. Full variable domain (remainder filled in from reference TRBV15 and TRBJ1-2): DAMVIQNPRYQVTQFGKPVTLSCSQTLNHNVMYWYQQKSSQAPKLLFHYYDKDFNNEADTPDNFQSRRPNTSFCFLDIRSPGLGDTAMYLCATSGTGSNYGYTFGSGTRLTVV.

V gene TRBV27 combines with J gene TRBJ1-5, with unresolved D. The CDR3 loop spans 18 amino acids. Trimming pared 1 base from V and 0 bases from J, leaving 16 bases between. CDR1 and CDR2 (germline): MNHEY, SMNVEV (reference sequence). Here the CDR3 DNA reads TGTGCCAGCAGTTTATACCCGGGATCGGGGAATAGCAATCAGCCCCAGCATTTT. Its protein is CASSLYPGSGNSNQPQHF.

This chain joins TRBV2 and TRBJ2-7, with D unclear. The V gene lost 0 bases and the J gene lost 3 bases, with 12 bases spanning the gap. Germline V CDR1 and CDR2: SNHLY, FYNNEI. CDR3 length: 15 residues. CDR3 amino acids: CASSEATPNIYEQYF. The CDR3, as DNA: TGTGCCAGCAGTGAAGCGACACCTAACATCTACGAGCAGTACTTC.

The rearrangement joins TRBV19 to TRBJ1-5, with D possibly matching TRBD1 (5 bases). Germline lookup yields CDR1 LNHDA and CDR2 SQIVND (reference sequence). This CDR3 region has 17 residues. The germline V and J ends were trimmed by 1 base and 3 bases, with 16 bases remaining between them. The CDR3 nucleotides read TGTGCCAGTAGTATAGGGACACCAATATTATTCAATCAGCCCCAGCATTTT. Protein product: CASSIGTPILFNQPQHF. Variable domain in full (rest from reference TRBV19 and TRBJ1-5): DGGITQSPKYLFRKEGQNVTLSCEQNLNHDAMYWYRQDPGQGLRLIYYSQIVNDFQKGDIAEGYSVSREKKESFPLTVTSAQKNPTAFYLCASSIGTPILFNQPQHFGDGTRLSIL.

The genes are TRBV7-6 and TRBJ1-1; 12 bases map to TRBD1. V shed 5 bases, J shed 4 bases, and the junction held 8 bases outside the gene matches. The CDR3 runs 16 residues. CDR1 SGHVS and CDR2 FNYEAQ come from the germline V gene. CDR3 sequence (DNA): TGTGCCAGCAGCCCTTGGGACAGGGGGCCGAGCACTGAAGCTTTCTTT. Translation gives CASSPWDRGPSTEAFF.

The rearrangement joins TRBV14 to TRBJ2-3, with D possibly TRBD1 on 6 matching bases. V lost 2 bases to trimming and J lost 1 base, with 10 bases between them. Germline V CDR1 and CDR2: SGHDN, FVKESK. This CDR3 has 15 residues. In DNA, the CDR3 is TGTGCCAGCAGCCAAATCGGACAGCGCACAGATACGCAGTATTTT. Translated: CASSQIGQRTDTQYF.